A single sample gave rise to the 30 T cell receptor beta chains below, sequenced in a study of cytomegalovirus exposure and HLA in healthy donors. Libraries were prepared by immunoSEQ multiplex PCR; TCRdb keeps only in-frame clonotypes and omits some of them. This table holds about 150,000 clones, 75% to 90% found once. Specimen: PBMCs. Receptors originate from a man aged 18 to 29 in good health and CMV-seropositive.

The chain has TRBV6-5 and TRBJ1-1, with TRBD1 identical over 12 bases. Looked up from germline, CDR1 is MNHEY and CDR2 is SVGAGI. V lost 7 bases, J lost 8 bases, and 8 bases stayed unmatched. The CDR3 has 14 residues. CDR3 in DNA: TGTGCCAGCAACCCGGGACAGGGGGCCGGAGAAGCTTTCTTT. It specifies CASNPGQGAGEAFF.

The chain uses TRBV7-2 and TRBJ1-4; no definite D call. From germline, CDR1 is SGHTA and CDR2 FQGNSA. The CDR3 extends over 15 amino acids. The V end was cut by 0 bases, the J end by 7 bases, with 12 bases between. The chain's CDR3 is CASSLADREAEKLFF. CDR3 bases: TGTGCCAGCAGCTTAGCGGACCGGGAGGCTGAAAAACTGTTTTTT.

CDR3 residues: CASSLAPTAGGYTF. The CDR3, as DNA: TGTGCCAGCAGCTTGGCCCCAACAGCAGGCGGCTACACCTTC. V gene TRBV5-6 combines with J gene TRBJ1-2; the D is unclear. V lost 0 bases, J lost 8 bases, and 14 bases lay in between. Germline V lookup: CDR1 SGHDT, CDR2 YYEEEE. This CDR3 is 14 amino acids long.

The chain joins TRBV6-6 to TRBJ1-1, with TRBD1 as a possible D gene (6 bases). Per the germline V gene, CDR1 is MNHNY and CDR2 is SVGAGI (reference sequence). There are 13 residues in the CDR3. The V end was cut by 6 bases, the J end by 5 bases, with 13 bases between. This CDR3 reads CASSRNRATEAFF. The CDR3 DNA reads TGTGCCAGCAGCCGTAACAGGGCTACTGAAGCTTTCTTT.

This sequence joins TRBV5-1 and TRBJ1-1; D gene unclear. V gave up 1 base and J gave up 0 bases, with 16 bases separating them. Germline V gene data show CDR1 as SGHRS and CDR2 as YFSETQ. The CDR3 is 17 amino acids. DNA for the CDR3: TGCGCCAGCAGCTTGTTTGGGGTTGAGGACTTGAACACTGAAGCTTTCTTT. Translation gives CASSLFGVEDLNTEAFF.

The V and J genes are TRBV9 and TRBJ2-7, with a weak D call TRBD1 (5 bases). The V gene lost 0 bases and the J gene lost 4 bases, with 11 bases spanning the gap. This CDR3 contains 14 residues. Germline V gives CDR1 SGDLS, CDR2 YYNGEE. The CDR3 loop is CASSVGQGEYEQYF. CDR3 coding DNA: TGTGCCAGCAGCGTAGGCCAGGGTGAATACGAGCAGTACTTC.

The CDR3 sequence is CASSFGGGYEQYF. The DNA for the CDR3 is TGTGCCAGCAGCTTCGGGGGGGGTTACGAGCAGTACTTC. This chain connects TRBV7-2 to TRBJ2-7, with 8 bases lining up with TRBD2. This CDR3 spans 13 amino acids. V lost 3 bases and J lost 4; bases outside the gene matches: 2. Germline lookup yields CDR1 SGHTA and CDR2 FQGNSA.

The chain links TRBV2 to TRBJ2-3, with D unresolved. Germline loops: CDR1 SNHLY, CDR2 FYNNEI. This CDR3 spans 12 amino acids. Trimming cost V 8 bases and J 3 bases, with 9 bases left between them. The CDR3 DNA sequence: TGTGCCAGCCGAGATACTACAGATACGCAGTATTTT. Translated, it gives CASRDTTDTQYF.

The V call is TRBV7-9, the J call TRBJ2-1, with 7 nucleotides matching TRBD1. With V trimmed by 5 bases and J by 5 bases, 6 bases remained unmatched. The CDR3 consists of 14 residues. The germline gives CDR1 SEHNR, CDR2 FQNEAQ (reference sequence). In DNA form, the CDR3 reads TGTGCCAGCAGCCCCCGGGACAGAGACAATGAGCAGTTCTTC. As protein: CASSPRDRDNEQFF.

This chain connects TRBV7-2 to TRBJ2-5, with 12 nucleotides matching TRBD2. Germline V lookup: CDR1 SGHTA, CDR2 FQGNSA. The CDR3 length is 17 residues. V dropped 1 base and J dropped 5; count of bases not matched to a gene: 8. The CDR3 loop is CASSLVGLAGGRETQYF. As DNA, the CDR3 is TGTGCCAGCAGCTTAGTTGGGCTAGCGGGGGGGCGTGAGACCCAGTACTTC.

CDR3 coding DNA: TGTGCCAGCCAGAAAACCGGGACAGGTGACAATCAGCCCCAGCATTTT. Amino acid sequence: CASQKTGTGDNQPQHF. The genes are TRBV19 and TRBJ1-5, with 8 bases matching TRBD1. V was clipped by 9 bases and J by 3 bases; unmatched bases: 13. This CDR3 contains 16 residues. Germline V lookup: CDR1 LNHDA, CDR2 SQIVND (reference sequence).

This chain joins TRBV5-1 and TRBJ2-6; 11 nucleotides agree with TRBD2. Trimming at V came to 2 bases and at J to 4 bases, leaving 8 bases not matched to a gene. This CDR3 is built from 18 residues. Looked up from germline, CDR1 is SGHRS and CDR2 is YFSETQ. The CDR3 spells CASSFTSGSHAGANVLTF. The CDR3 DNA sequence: TGCGCCAGCAGCTTTACTAGCGGGAGTCATGCGGGGGCCAACGTCCTGACTTTC.

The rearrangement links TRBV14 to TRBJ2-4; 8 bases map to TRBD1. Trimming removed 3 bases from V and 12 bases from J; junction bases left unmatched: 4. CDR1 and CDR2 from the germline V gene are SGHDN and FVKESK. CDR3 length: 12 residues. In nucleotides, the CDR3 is TGTGCCAGCAGCCAGAGACAGGGGCCTCAGTACTTC. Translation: CASSQRQGPQYF.

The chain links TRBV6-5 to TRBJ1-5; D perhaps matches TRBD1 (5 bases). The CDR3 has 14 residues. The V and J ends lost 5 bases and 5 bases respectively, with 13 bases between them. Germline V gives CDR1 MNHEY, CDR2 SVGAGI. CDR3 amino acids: CASSPRQFYQPQHF. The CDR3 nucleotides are TGTGCCAGCAGTCCCAGACAGTTTTATCAGCCCCAGCATTTT.

The chain's CDR3 is CASSEGDRNTGELFF. DNA for the CDR3: TGTGCCAGCAGTGAAGGGGACAGAAACACCGGGGAGCTGTTTTTT. This chain joins TRBV25-1 and TRBJ2-2; 7 bases are shared with TRBD1. J gave up 2 bases and V 2 bases, and 2 bases lay outside the gene matches. The germline V gene has CDR1 MGHDK and CDR2 SYGVNS. CDR3 length equals 15 residues. Full variable domain (rest looked up from reference TRBV25-1 and TRBJ2-2): EADIYQTPRYLVIGTGKKITLECSQTMGHDKMYWYQQDPGMELHLIHYSYGVNSTEKGDLSSESTVSRIRTEHFPLTLESARPSHTSQYLCASSEGDRNTGELFFGEGSRLTVL.

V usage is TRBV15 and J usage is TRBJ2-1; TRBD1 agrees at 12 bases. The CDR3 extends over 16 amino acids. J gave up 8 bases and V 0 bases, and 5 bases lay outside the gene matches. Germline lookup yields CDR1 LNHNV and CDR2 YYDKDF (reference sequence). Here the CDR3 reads CATSRDLGTGGDEQFF. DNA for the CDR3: TGTGCCACCAGCAGAGATTTGGGGACAGGGGGCGATGAGCAGTTCTTC.

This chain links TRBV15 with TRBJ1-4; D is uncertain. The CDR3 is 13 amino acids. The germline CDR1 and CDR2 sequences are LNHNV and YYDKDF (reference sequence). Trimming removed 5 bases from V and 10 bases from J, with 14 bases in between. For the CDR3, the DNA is TGTGCCACCAGCCCCTCCCCCATCGGAAAACTGTTTTTT. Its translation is CATSPSPIGKLFF. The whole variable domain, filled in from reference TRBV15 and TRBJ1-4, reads DAMVIQNPRYQVTQFGKPVTLSCSQTLNHNVMYWYQQKSSQAPKLLFHYYDKDFNNEADTPDNFQSRRPNTSFCFLDIRSPGLGDTAMYLCATSPSPIGKLFFGSGTQLSVL.

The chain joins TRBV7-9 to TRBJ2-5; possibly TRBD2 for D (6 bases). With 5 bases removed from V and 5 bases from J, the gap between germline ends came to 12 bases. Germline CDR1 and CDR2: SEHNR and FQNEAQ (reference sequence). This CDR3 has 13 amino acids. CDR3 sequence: CASSPGGRETQYF. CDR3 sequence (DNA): TGTGCCAGCAGCCCCGGTGGGAGGGAGACCCAGTACTTC.

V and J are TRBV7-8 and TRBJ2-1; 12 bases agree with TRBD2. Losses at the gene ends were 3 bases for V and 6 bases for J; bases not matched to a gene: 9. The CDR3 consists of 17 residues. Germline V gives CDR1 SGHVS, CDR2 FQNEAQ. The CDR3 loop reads CASSLTRWTSGVNEQFF. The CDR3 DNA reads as TGTGCCAGCAGCTTGACGCGGTGGACTAGCGGGGTCAATGAGCAGTTCTTC.

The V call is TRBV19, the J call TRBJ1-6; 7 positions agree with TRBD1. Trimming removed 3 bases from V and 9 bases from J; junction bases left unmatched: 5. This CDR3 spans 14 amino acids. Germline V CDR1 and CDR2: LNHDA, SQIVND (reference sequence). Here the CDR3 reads CASSIDRAGSPLHF. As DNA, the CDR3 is TGTGCCAGTAGTATTGACAGGGCCGGTTCACCCCTCCACTTT.

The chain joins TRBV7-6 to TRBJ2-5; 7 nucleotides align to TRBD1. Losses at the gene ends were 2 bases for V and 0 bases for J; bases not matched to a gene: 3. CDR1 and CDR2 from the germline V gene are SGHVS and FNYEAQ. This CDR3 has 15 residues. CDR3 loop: CASSLTGQYQETQYF. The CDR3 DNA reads TGTGCCAGCAGCTTAACGGGACAGTACCAAGAGACCCAGTACTTC.

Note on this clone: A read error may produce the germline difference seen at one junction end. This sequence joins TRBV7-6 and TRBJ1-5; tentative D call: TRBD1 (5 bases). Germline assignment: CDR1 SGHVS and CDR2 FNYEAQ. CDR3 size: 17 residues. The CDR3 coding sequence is TGTGCCAGCAGCCTAGCGCGGGGCTTTAGGTATGCGCAGCCCCAGCATTTT. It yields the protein CASSLARGFRYAQPQHF.

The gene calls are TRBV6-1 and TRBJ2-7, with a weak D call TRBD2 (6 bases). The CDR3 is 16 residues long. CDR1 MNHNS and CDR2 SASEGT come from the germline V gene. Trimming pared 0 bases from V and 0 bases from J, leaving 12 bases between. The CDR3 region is CASSEAVGGNSYEQYF. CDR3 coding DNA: TGTGCCAGCAGTGAAGCGGTTGGGGGGAACTCCTACGAGCAGTACTTC.

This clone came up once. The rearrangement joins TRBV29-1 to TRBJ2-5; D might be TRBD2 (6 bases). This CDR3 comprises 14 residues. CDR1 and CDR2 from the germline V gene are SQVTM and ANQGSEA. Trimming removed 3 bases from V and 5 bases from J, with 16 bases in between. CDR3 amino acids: CSVDSLATSETQYF. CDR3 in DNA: TGCAGCGTTGACTCCCTCGCAACTAGCGAGACCCAGTACTTC.

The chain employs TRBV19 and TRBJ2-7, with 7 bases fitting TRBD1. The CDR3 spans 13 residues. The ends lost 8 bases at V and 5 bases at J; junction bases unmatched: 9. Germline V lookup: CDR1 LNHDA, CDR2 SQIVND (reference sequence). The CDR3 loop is CASGTRQGDEQYF. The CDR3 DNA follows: TGTGCCAGTGGGACCCGGCAGGGGGACGAGCAGTACTTC.

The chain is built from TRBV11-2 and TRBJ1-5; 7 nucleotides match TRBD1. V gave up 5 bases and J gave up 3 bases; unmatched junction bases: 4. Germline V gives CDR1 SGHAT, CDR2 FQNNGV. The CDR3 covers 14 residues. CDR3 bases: TGTGCCAGCAGCCTGGGACAGCTCAATCAGCCCCAGCATTTT. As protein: CASSLGQLNQPQHF. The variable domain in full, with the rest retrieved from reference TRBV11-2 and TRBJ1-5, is EAGVAQSPRYKIIEKRQSVAFWCNPISGHATLYWYQQILGQGPKLLIQFQNNGVVDDSQLPKDRFSAERLKGVDSTLKIQPAKLEDSAVYLCASSLGQLNQPQHFGDGTRLSIL.

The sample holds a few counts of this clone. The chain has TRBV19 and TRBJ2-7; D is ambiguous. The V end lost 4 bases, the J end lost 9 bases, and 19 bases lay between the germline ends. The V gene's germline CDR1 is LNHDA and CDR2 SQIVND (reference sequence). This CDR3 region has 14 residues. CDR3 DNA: TGTGCCAGTAGTACAACTCCGAGCACCGTTCGGCAGTACTTC. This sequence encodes CASSTTPSTVRQYF.

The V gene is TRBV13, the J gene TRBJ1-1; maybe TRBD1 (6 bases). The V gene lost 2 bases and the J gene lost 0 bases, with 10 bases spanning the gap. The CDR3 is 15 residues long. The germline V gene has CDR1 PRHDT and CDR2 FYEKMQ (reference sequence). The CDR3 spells CASSLRQGLNTEAFF. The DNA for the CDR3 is TGTGCCAGCAGCTTACGGCAGGGGTTGAACACTGAAGCTTTCTTT.

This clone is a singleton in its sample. The CDR3 DNA is TGTGCCAGCAGCCGGGGAGGGGATACGCAGTATTTT. Amino acids: CASSRGGDTQYF. The rearrangement links TRBV2 to TRBJ2-3; 7 bases line up with TRBD2. Germline V gives CDR1 SNHLY, CDR2 FYNNEI. CDR3 length: 12 residues. V dropped 6 bases and J dropped 6; count of bases not matched to a gene: 3.

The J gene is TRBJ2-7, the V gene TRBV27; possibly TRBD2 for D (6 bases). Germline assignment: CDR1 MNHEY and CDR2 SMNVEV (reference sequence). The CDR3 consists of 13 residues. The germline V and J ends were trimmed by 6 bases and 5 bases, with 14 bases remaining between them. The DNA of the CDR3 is TGTGCCAGCAGATCACTAGCTTCCCACGAGCAGTACTTC. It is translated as CASRSLASHEQYF.